The 5 T cell receptor beta chains below were found in one sample sequenced in a study of TIL therapy for anti-PD-1-resistant metastatic lung cancer. Sequencing used immunoSEQ v3. Profiled with immunoSEQ multiplex PCR; TCRdb holds only in-frame clones, not every one. This sample carries about 50,000 clones, about two thirds of them seen once, and the ten largest clones take 5.5% to 6%. Time point of the sample: pre-treatment sample, taken before nivolumab and TIL therapy. Pleural nodules or supraclavicular lymph nodes made up most of the excised metastases sampled. This material consisted of tumor tissue, taken at baseline. The receptors come from a person aged 25 to 80 with non-small cell lung cancer.

This clone appeared a few times. The chain uses TRBV5-4 and TRBJ1-2; D gene unclear. The CDR3 spans 12 residues. Deletions cut 10 bases from V and 4 bases from J, with 14 bases between. Germline-derived CDR1 and CDR2 are SGHNT and YYREEE (reference sequence). The CDR3 nucleotides read TGTGCCGAACCGACCGGGTCCTATGGCTACACCTTC. It specifies CAEPTGSYGYTF.

This clone was detected once. Distinct nucleotide sequences in the sample also encode this CDR3. The chain combines TRBV2 with TRBJ2-3; unclear D gene. Trimming shortened V by 6 bases and J by 4 bases, and 5 bases separated the two germline ends. The germline V gene encodes CDR1 SNHLY and CDR2 FYNNEI. CDR3 length equals 11 residues. CDR3 protein: CASSEPDTQYF. CDR3 nucleotides: TGTGCCAGCAGCGAGCCAGATACGCAGTATTTT.

This chain joins TRBV6-5 and TRBJ1-5; 10 nucleotides line up with TRBD1. The CDR3 is 12 residues long. V was pared by 6 bases and J by 7 bases, with 0 bases of the junction left unmatched. Germline V lookup: CDR1 MNHEY, CDR2 SVGAGI. CDR3 sequence (DNA): TGTGCCAGCAGGACAGGGGGCCAGCCCCAGCATTTT. It specifies CASRTGGQPQHF.

The rearrangement joins TRBV19 to TRBJ1-1; TRBD1 might be the D (5 bases). This CDR3 region has 15 residues. Trimming left V 4 bases short and J 5 bases short, with 17 bases between. The germline V gene has CDR1 LNHDA and CDR2 SQIVND (reference sequence). CDR3 in amino acids: CASSTSLTVPTEAFF. The CDR3 DNA sequence: TGTGCCAGTAGTACCTCCCTGACAGTTCCTACTGAAGCTTTCTTT. The entire variable domain, with the rest obtained from reference TRBV19 and TRBJ1-1, is as follows: DGGITQSPKYLFRKEGQNVTLSCEQNLNHDAMYWYRQDPGQGLRLIYYSQIVNDFQKGDIAEGYSVSREKKESFPLTVTSAQKNPTAFYLCASSTSLTVPTEAFFGQGTRLTVV.

The rearrangement links TRBV5-6 to TRBJ1-1; D is uncertain. Trimming removed 0 bases from V and 4 bases from J, with 7 bases in between. From germline, CDR1 is SGHDT and CDR2 YYEEEE. This CDR3 comprises 13 residues. The CDR3 coding sequence is TGTGCCAGCAGCTTGGACTGGGGCACTGAAGCTTTCTTT. Translated: CASSLDWGTEAFF.